Included here is one T cell receptor beta chain sequence, with context. Antigen unknown. V shed 3 bases and J 7 bases; nucleotides not matched to a gene: 6. CDR1 and CDR2 from the germline V gene are MNHEY and SMNVEV (reference sequence). The CDR3 has 13 amino acids. Reverse transcription of extracted RNA yielded cDNA, which provided the sequencing template. Clones were read by immunoSEQ multiplex PCR, and TCRdb kept only the in-frame ones, dropping some. There are 200,000 to 250,000 clones in the sample; about 57% occur only once, and about 1.4% lies in the top ten. Treatment of the sample: oral pan-JAK inhibitor, 5-10 mg twice daily. Peripheral blood, together with lesional scalp punch biopsies, was collected from alopecia areata patients. This specimen comes from a study of CD8+ T cells in alopecia areata. Study overall: Patients remained on tofacitinib for 6 to 18 months and then went 6 months without it. Study findings and constraints: Affected scalp, especially in alopecia totalis/universalis, had a higher clonality than normal scalp did.

This receptor was taken from a human donor with alopecia areata. The V gene is TRBV27, the J gene TRBJ2-7; 7 nucleotides agree with TRBD2. The source was CD4+ T cells sorted from blood, collected at week 4, from a patient treated with tofacitinib. The CDR3 DNA reads TGTGCCAGCAGTTTTGTAACAGCGGGGGAGCAGTACTTC. Amino acids: CASSFVTAGEQYF.